The 23 T cell receptor beta chains given below trace back to one sample, sequenced in a study of PD-1 blockade in mismatch repair-deficient tumors. The repertoire was sequenced with immunoSEQ multiplex PCR; TCRdb's copy has only in-frame clones and lacks some. The data show 95,000 to 150,000 clones, roughly nine tenths seen once. The source material was peripheral blood, sampled 44 weeks after starting pembrolizumab. These receptors came from an adult with mismatch repair-deficient cancer.

The V gene is TRBV4-2, the J gene TRBJ2-3; 12 bases fit TRBD2. The V gene end was trimmed by 0 bases and the J gene end by 8 bases; junction bases not matched to a gene: 6. Germline values: CDR1 LGHNA, CDR2 YNFKEQ. This CDR3 is 16 amino acids long. The DNA for the CDR3 is TGTGCCAGCAGCCAAGAGCGACTAGCGGGAGTGGGTACGCAGTATTTT. Translation: CASSQERLAGVGTQYF.

The CDR3 DNA is TGTGCCAGCAGTTACCCAGACAGGGAGGGTGAAAAACTGTTTTTT. Its translation: CASSYPDREGEKLFF. The V call is TRBV6-6, the J call TRBJ1-4; TRBD1 matches at 7 bases. Trimming took 2 bases from V and 7 from J; bases not matched to a gene: 7. CDR1 is MNHNY, CDR2 SVGAGI, per germline (reference sequence). The CDR3 consists of 15 residues.

This chain joins TRBV4-2 and TRBJ2-5; 11 positions match TRBD1. Germline CDR1 is LGHNA and CDR2 is YNFKEQ. The CDR3 has 19 residues. Trimming removed 1 base from V and 2 bases from J; junction bases left unmatched: 12. In DNA, the CDR3 is TGTGCCAGCAGCCAAGGACGGGGACCCGGGACAGGGGGGCAAGAGACCCAGTACTTC. It translates to CASSQGRGPGTGGQETQYF.

The chain is built from TRBV19 and TRBJ2-1; 13 bases map to TRBD2. There are 15 residues in the CDR3. Unmatched junction bases numbered 4, after V lost 3 bases and J lost 8 bases. Germline CDR1 reads LNHDA; CDR2 reads SQIVND (reference sequence). The CDR3 DNA sequence: TGTGCCAGTAGTATGACTAGCGGGGGGTGGGATGAGCAGTTCTTC. This encodes CASSMTSGGWDEQFF.

The chain uses TRBV27 and TRBJ2-7; maybe TRBD1 (5 bases). The germline V gene has CDR1 MNHEY and CDR2 SMNVEV (reference sequence). V lost 2 bases to trimming and J lost 5 bases, with 19 bases between them. The CDR3 length is 16 residues. As DNA, the CDR3 is TGTGCCAGCAGTTTACGCCAAACAGGCCTTGCCCACGAGCAGTACTTC. Encoded protein: CASSLRQTGLAHEQYF.

This chain joins TRBV19 and TRBJ2-7; D is undetermined. CDR3 length: 15 amino acids. Germline CDR1 and CDR2: LNHDA and SQIVND (reference sequence). Trimming cost V 1 base and J 3 bases, with 13 bases left between them. The CDR3 here is CASSIVTEPIYEQYF. CDR3 nucleotide sequence: TGTGCCAGTAGTATAGTCACAGAGCCTATCTACGAGCAGTACTTC. The entire variable domain, with the rest obtained from reference TRBV19 and TRBJ2-7, is as follows: DGGITQSPKYLFRKEGQNVTLSCEQNLNHDAMYWYRQDPGQGLRLIYYSQIVNDFQKGDIAEGYSVSREKKESFPLTVTSAQKNPTAFYLCASSIVTEPIYEQYFGPGTRLTVT.

This clone was observed once. This sequence joins TRBV7-9 and TRBJ2-7; the match to TRBD1 covers 11 bases. Germline V gene lookup returns CDR1 SEHNR and CDR2 FQNEAQ (reference sequence). CDR3 length equals 14 residues. Losses at the gene ends were 1 base for V and 6 bases for J; bases not matched to a gene: 2. The CDR3 DNA reads TGTGCCAGCAGCTTAGGAGGGACAGGGGGCGAGCAGTACTTC. Its protein is CASSLGGTGGEQYF.

The rearrangement links TRBV11-3 to TRBJ2-3; no clear D. Trimming cost V 2 bases and J 2 bases, with 8 bases left between them. This CDR3 is built from 14 residues. Per germline, CDR1 SGHNT and CDR2 YENEEA. The CDR3 region is CASSLMADTDTQYF. In DNA, the CDR3 is TGTGCCAGCAGCTTAATGGCGGACACAGATACGCAGTATTTT.

The chain recombines TRBV4-1 with TRBJ2-6, with TRBD2 identical over 10 bases. Germline V gene lookup returns CDR1 MGHRA and CDR2 YSYEKL. The CDR3 is 18 residues long. Losses at the gene ends were 1 base for V and 0 bases for J; bases not matched to a gene: 3. CDR3 coding DNA: TGCGCCAGCAGCCAAGGACTAGCGGGCCCCTCTGGGGCCAACGTCCTGACTTTC. It is translated as CASSQGLAGPSGANVLTF.

The chain couples TRBV4-3 to TRBJ2-7, with TRBD1 matching over 9 bases. Germline V CDR1 and CDR2: LGHNA, YSLEER. The CDR3 is 16 amino acids. V was clipped by 1 base and J by 4 bases; unmatched bases: 8. The CDR3 DNA reads as TGCGCCAGCAGCCAAGCCTTACAGGGGGCGAGGTACGAGCAGTACTTC. This gives the protein CASSQALQGARYEQYF.

This chain connects TRBV28 to TRBJ2-7; D is uncertain. The V and J ends lost 3 bases and 3 bases respectively, with 9 bases between them. Germline-derived CDR1 and CDR2 are MDHEN and SYDVKM. The CDR3 is 13 amino acids. CDR3 bases: TGTGCCAGCAGTTTCTCAGAAAGCTACGAGCAGTACTTC. Its protein is CASSFSESYEQYF.

The chain has TRBV7-2 and TRBJ2-5, with D tentatively TRBD1 or TRBD2 (6 bases each). CDR3 length: 13 amino acids. Germline V gene sequence: CDR1 SGHTA, CDR2 FQGNSA. V lost 3 bases and J lost 5, with 10 bases in between. CDR3 DNA: TGTGCCAGCAGCTTCAAAGGGGGGGAGACCCAGTACTTC. Translated: CASSFKGGETQYF.

This chain connects TRBV19 to TRBJ2-3; 8 bases agree with TRBD1. Germline V CDR1 and CDR2: LNHDA, SQIVND (reference sequence). The CDR3 length is 16 residues. The J segment lost 2 bases and the V segment lost 4 bases, leaving 8 bases of the junction unmatched. CDR3 DNA sequence: TGTGCCAGTAGTAGCAGGACAGGGATCTTCACAGATACGCAGTATTTT. Its translation: CASSSRTGIFTDTQYF.

The chain couples TRBV25-1 to TRBJ2-7, with D tentatively TRBD1 (6 bases). Trimming took 2 bases from V and 7 from J, leaving 15 bases between them. The CDR3 has 14 residues. The V gene's germline CDR1 is MGHDK and CDR2 SYGVNS. CDR3 sequence: CASSEKGRGEEQYF. In nucleotides, the CDR3 is TGTGCCAGCAGTGAAAAAGGCAGGGGCGAGGAGCAGTACTTC.

This clone was detected only a few times. The V and J genes are TRBV6-1 and TRBJ1-1; TRBD1 matches at 9 bases. This CDR3 contains 14 residues. Trimming took 4 bases from V and 7 from J; bases not matched to a gene: 7. In germline, CDR1 is MNHNS, CDR2 SASEGT. CDR3 DNA sequence: TGTGCCAGCAGTGCCTTACAGGGGGCCGGTGAAGCTTTCTTT. Its translation is CASSALQGAGEAFF.

This clone turned up a few times. J is TRBJ2-7 and V is TRBV7-9; 11 bases agree with TRBD1. The CDR3 extends over 15 amino acids. Germline CDR1 reads SEHNR; CDR2 reads FQNEAQ (reference sequence). Trimming cost V 4 bases and J 3 bases; bases outside gene matches: 5. In DNA form, the CDR3 reads TGTGCCAGCAGCTCAGGACAGGGGGCTTTCTACGAGCAGTACTTC. This gives the protein CASSSGQGAFYEQYF.

The CDR3, as DNA: TGTGCCAGCAGCCTGGGGGAGACGGTGTCGGCGCAATATGGCTACACCTTC. Protein product: CASSLGETVSAQYGYTF. The chain has TRBV5-4 and TRBJ1-2; D may be TRBD1 (5 bases). The CDR3 contains 17 residues. The germline CDR1 and CDR2 sequences are SGHNT and YYREEE (reference sequence). Trimming pared 4 bases from V and 5 bases from J, leaving 24 bases between.

This clone was seen only once. The chain combines TRBV6-6 with TRBJ2-7; unclear D gene. The CDR3 is 13 residues long. In germline, CDR1 is MNHNY, CDR2 SVGAGI (reference sequence). Trimming pared 4 bases from V and 7 bases from J, leaving 14 bases between. The CDR3 DNA is TGTGCCAGCAGTTCCCACGCCGGATTAGAGCAGTACTTC. Amino acid sequence: CASSSHAGLEQYF.

The chain combines TRBV28 with TRBJ2-5; 8 bases agree with TRBD1. This CDR3 contains 13 residues. Trimming at V came to 8 bases and at J to 6 bases, leaving 8 bases not matched to a gene. Per germline, CDR1 MDHEN and CDR2 SYDVKM. The CDR3 DNA sequence: TGTGCCAGCCTGGGAGACAGGGGTCAGACCCAGTACTTC. Its translation: CASLGDRGQTQYF.

CDR3 sequence: CASSLARGPNQPQHF. The DNA for the CDR3 is TGCGCCAGCAGCCTAGCCAGGGGCCCCAATCAGCCCCAGCATTTT. The genes are TRBV4-3 and TRBJ1-5; a weak D match, TRBD1 (6 bases). CDR1 LGHNA and CDR2 YSLEER come from the germline V gene. Trimming left V 4 bases short and J 3 bases short, with 13 bases between. The CDR3 extends over 15 amino acids.

The chain recombines TRBV11-2 with TRBJ2-7, with 8 bases matching TRBD1. V trimming: 4 bases; J trimming: 2 bases; junction bases outside the gene matches: 7. Germline lookup yields CDR1 SGHAT and CDR2 FQNNGV. This CDR3 spans 15 amino acids. This CDR3 reads CASSSPDRVTYEQYF. CDR3 bases: TGTGCCAGCAGCTCGCCGGACAGGGTCACCTACGAGCAGTACTTC.

The V and J genes are TRBV27 and TRBJ2-7, with D perhaps assigned TRBD1 or TRBD2 (5 bases each). CDR1 MNHEY and CDR2 SMNVEV come from the germline V gene (reference sequence). The V gene lost 6 bases and the J gene lost 2 bases, with 8 bases spanning the gap. The CDR3 loop spans 12 amino acids. This CDR3 is CASRGETYEQYF. The CDR3 DNA reads TGTGCCAGCAGGGGGGAAACCTACGAGCAGTACTTC.

The chain carries TRBV11-2 and TRBJ2-7; 12 nucleotides align to TRBD2. The CDR3 totals 14 residues. Trimming took 6 bases from V and 5 from J; bases not matched to a gene: 5. Germline V lookup: CDR1 SGHAT, CDR2 FQNNGV. CDR3 nucleotide sequence: TGTGCCAGCAGACCTCTAGCGGGAGGGGACGAGCAGTACTTC. Encoded protein: CASRPLAGGDEQYF.